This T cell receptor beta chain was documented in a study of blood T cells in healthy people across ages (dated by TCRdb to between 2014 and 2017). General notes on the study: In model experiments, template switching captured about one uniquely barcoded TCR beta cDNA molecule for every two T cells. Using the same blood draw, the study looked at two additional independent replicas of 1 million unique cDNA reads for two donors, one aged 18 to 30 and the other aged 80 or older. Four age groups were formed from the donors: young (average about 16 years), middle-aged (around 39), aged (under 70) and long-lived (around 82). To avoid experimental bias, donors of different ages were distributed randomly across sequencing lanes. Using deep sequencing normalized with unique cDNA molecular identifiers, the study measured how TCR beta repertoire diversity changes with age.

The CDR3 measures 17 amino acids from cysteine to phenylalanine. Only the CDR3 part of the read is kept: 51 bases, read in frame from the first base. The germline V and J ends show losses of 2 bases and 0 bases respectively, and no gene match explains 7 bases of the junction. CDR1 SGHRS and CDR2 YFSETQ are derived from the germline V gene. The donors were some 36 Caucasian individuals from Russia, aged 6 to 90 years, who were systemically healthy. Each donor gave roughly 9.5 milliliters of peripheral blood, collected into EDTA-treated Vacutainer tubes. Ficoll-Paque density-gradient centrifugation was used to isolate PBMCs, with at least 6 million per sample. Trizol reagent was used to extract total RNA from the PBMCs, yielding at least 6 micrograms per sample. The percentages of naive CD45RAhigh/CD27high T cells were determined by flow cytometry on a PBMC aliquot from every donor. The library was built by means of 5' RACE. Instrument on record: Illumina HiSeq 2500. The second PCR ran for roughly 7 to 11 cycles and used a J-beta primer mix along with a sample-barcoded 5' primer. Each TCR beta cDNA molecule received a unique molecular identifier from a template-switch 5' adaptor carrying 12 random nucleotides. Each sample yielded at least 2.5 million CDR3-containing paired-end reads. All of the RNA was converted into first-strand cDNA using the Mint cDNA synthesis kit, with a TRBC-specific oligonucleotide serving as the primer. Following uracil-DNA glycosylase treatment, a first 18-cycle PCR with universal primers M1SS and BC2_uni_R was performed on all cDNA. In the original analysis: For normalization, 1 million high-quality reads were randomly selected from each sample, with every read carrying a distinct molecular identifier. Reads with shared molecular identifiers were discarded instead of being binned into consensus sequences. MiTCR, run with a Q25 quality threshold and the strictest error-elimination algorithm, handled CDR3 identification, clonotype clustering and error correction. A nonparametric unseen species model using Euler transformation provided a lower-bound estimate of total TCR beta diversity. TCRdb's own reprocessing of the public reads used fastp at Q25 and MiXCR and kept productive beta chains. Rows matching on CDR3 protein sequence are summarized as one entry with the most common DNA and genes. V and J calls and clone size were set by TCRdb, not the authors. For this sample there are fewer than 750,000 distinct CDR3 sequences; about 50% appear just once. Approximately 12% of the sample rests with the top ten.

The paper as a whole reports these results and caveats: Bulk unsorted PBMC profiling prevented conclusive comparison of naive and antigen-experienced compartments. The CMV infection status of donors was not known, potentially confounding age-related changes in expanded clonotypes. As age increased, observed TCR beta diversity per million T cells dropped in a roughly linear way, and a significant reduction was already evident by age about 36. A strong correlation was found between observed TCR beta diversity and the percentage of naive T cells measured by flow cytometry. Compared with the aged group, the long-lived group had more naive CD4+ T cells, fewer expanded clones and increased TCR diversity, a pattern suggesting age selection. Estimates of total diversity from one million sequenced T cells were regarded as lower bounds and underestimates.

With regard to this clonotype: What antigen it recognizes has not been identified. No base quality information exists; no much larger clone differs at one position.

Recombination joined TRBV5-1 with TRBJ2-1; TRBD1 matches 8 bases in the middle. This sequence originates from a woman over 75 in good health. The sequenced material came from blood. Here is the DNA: TGCGCCAGCAGCTTAGGACAGGGTGGGTACTCCTACAATGAGCAGTTCTTC. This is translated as CASSLGQGGYSYNEQFF.